The entry that follows covers one T cell receptor beta chain sequence. This record comes from a study of cytomegalovirus exposure and HLA in healthy donors. PCR employed 60 Vbeta and 13 Jbeta primers. Libraries were prepared by immunoSEQ multiplex PCR; TCRdb keeps only in-frame clonotypes and omits some of them. This sample has around 86,000 clones, with around 79% found just once. Donors showed nominal health when sampled, although they likely had unrecorded immune exposures. With V trimmed by 0 bases and J by 0 bases, 0 bases remained unmatched. CDR1 is SGHKS, CDR2 YYEKEE, per germline (reference sequence). This CDR3 comprises 15 residues.

The sequenced sample consisted of PBMCs. J is TRBJ2-1 and V is TRBV5-5, with 7 bases fitting TRBD1. This sequence was found in a female donor in good health and CMV-seronegative. The CDR3 DNA is TGTGCCAGCAGCTTGGGACAGGGCTCCTACAATGAGCAGTTCTTC. Its protein product is CASSLGQGSYNEQFF.